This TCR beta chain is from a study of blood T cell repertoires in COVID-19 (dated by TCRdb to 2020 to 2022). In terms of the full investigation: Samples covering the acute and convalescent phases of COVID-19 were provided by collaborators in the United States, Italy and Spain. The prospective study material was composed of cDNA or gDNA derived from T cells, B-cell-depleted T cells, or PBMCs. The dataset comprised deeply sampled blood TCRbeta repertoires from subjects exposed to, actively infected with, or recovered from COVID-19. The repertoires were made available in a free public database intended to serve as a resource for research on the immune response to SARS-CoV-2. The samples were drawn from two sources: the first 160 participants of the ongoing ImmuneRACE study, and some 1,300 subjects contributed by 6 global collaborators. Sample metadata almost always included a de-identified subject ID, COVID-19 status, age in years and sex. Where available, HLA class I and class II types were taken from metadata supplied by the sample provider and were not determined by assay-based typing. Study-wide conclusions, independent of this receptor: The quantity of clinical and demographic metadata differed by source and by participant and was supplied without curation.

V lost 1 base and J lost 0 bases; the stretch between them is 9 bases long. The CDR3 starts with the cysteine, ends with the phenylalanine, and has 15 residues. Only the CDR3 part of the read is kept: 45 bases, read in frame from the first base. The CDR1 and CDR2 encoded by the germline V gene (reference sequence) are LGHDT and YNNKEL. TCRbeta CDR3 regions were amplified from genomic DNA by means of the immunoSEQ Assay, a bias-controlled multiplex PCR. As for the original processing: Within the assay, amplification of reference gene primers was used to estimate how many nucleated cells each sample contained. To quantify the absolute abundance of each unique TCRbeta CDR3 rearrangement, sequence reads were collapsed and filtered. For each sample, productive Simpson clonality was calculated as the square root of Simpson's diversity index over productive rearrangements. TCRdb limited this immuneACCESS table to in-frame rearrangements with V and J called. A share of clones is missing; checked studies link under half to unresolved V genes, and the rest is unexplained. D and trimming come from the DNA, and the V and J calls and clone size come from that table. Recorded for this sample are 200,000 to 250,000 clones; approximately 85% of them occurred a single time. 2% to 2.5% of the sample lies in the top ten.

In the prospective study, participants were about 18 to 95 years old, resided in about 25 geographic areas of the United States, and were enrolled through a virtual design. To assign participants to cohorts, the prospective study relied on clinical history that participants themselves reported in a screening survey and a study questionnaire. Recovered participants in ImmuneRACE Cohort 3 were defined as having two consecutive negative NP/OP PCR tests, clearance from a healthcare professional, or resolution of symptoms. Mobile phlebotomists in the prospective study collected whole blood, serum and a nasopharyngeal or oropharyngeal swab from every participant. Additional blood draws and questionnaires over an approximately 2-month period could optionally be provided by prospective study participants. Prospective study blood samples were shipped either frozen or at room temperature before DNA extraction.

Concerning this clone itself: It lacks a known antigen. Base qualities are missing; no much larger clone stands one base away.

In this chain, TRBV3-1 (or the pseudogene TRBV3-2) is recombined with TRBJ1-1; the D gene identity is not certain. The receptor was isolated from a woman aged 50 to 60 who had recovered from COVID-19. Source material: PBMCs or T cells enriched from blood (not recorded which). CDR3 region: CASSQGRLMNTEAFF. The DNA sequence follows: TGTGCCAGCAGCCAAGGTAGACTCATGAACACTGAAGCTTTCTTT.